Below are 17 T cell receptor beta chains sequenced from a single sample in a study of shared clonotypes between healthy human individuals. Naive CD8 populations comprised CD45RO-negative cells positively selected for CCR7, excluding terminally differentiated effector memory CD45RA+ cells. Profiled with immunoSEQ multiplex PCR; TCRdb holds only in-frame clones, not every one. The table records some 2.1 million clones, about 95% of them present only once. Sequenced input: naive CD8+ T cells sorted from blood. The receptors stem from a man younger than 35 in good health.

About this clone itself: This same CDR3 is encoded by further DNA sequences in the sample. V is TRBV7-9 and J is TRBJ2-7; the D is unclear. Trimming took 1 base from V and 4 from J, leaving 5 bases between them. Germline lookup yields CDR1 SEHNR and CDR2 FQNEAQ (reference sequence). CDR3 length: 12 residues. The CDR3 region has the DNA TGTGCCAGCAGCTTAGGTTCGTACGAGCAGTACTTC. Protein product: CASSLGSYEQYF.

CDR3 coding DNA: TGTGCCTTCCAAGGCCCCCGGGGGGACAATGAGCAGTTCTTC. Protein: CAFQGPRGDNEQFF. The rearrangement links TRBV30 to TRBJ2-1; 7 bases agree with TRBD2. CDR1 and CDR2 (germline): GTSNPN, SVGIG (reference sequence). V shed 7 bases, J shed 5 bases, and the junction held 11 bases outside the gene matches. This CDR3 has 14 residues.

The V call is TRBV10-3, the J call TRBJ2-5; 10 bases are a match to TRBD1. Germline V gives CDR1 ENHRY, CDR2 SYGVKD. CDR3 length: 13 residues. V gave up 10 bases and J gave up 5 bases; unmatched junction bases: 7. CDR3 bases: TGTGCCACGGGGGGACAGGGGTATGAGACCCAGTACTTC. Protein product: CATGGQGYETQYF.

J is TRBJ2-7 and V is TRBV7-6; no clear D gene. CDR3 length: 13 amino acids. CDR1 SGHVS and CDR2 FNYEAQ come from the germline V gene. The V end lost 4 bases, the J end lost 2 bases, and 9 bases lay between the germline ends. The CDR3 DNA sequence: TGTGCCAGCAGCTGGACCGAAACCTACGAGCAGTACTTC. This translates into CASSWTETYEQYF.

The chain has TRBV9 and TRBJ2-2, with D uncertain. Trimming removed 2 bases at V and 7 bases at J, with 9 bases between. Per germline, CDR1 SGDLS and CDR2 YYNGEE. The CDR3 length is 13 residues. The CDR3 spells CASSVLYGGELFF. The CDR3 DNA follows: TGTGCCAGCAGCGTTCTTTACGGCGGGGAGCTGTTTTTT.

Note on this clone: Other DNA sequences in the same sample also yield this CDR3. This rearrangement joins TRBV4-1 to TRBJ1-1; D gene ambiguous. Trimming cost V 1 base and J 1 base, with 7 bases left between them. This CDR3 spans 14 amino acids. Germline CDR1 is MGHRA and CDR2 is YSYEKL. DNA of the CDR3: TGCGCCAGCAGCCAAGGTGTCGGGAACACTGAAGCTTTCTTT. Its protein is CASSQGVGNTEAFF.

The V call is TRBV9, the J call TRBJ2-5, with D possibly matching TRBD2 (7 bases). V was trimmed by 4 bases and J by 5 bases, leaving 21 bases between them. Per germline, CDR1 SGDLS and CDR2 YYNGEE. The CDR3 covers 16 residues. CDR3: CASSLHGGHGVETQYF. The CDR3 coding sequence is TGTGCCAGCAGCCTCCACGGGGGGCACGGGGTTGAGACCCAGTACTTC.

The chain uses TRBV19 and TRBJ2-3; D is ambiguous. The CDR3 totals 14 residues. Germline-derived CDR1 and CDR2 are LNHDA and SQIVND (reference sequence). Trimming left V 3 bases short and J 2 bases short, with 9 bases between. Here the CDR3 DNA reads TGTGCCAGTAGTATTGTACCGTACACAGATACGCAGTATTTT. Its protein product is CASSIVPYTDTQYF.

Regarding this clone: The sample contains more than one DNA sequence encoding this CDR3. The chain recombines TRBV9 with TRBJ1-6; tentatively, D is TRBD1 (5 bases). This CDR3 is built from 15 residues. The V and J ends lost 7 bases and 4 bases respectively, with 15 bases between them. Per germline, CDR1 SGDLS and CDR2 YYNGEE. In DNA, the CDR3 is TGTGCCAGCCGTTCGGGGGTCGAATATAATTCACCCCTCCACTTT. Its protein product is CASRSGVEYNSPLHF.

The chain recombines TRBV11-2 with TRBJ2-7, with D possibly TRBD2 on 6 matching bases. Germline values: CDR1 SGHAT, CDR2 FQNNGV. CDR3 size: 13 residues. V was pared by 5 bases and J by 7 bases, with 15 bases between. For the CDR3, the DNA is TGTGCCAGCAGCCCACCCCTGACTAGGGAGCAGTACTTC. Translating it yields CASSPPLTREQYF.

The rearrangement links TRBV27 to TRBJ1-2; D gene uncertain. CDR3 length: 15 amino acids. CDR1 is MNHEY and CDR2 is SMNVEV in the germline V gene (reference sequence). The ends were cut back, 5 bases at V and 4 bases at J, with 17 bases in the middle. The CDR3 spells CASSPTTTNFYGYTF. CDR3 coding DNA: TGTGCCAGCAGTCCCACGACCACGAATTTCTATGGCTACACCTTC.

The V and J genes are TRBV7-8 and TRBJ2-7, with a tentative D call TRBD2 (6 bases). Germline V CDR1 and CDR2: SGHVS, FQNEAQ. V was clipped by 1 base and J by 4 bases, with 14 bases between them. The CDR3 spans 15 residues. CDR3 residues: CASSLGSGSLYEQYF. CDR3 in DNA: TGTGCCAGCAGCTTAGGTAGCGGATCCCTGTACGAGCAGTACTTC.

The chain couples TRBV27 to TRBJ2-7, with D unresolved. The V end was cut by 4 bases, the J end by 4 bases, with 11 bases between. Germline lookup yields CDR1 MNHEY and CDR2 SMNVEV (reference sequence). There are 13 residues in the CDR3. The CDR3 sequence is CASSSDPLYEQYF. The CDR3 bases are TGTGCCAGCAGTTCCGATCCTTTATACGAGCAGTACTTC.

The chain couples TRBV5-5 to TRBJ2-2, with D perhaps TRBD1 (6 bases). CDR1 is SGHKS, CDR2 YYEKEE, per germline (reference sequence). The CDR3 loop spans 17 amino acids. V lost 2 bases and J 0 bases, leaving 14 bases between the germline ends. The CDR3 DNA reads TGTGCCAGCAGCTTTCTGGACAGCCCGACGAACACCGGGGAGCTGTTTTTT. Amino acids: CASSFLDSPTNTGELFF.

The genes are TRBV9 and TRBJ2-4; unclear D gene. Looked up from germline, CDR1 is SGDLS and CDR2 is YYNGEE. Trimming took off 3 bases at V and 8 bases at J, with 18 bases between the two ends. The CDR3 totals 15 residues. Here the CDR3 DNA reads TGTGCCAGCAGCGCCCTGGTCTTACTCCGGCACATTCAGTACTTC. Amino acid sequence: CASSALVLLRHIQYF.

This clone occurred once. CDR3: CASMVGGWYVGEQYF. The CDR3 DNA sequence: TGTGCCAGCATGGTGGGAGGGTGGTACGTAGGCGAGCAGTACTTC. V gene TRBV2 combines with J gene TRBJ2-7; 7 positions agree with TRBD2. Germline CDR1 SNHLY, CDR2 FYNNEI. The junction had 15 bases not matched to a gene; V was cut back by 7 bases and J by 6 bases. The CDR3 loop spans 15 amino acids.

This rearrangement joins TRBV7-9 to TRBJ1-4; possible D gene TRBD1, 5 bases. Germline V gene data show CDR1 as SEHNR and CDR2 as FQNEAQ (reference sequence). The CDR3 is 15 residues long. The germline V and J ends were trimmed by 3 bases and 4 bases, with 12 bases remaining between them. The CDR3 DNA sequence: TGTGCCAGCAGCTTTCGGCAGGGCCTTAATGAAAAACTGTTTTTT. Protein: CASSFRQGLNEKLFF.